The next 19 T cell receptor beta chains were all read from a single sample in a study of breast tumors, draining lymph nodes, adjacent tissues. Breast cancer patients provided tissue from their axillary draining lymph nodes. TCRdb passed the multiplex PCR reads through MiXCR, listing each CDR3 protein once. Among roughly 130,000 distinct CDR3 sequences, approximately 20% were seen once, and the ten largest hold roughly 4%. Sequences were obtained from axillary lymph node tissue. These receptors were collected from a female donor with breast cancer. Some clones in this sample may be carry-over from other donors' samples.

Concerning this clonotype itself: A much more abundant neighbour one base away suggests this may be a read error. The chain uses TRBV5-1 and TRBJ2-1, with 9 nucleotides matching TRBD1. The CDR3 has 15 amino acids. Germline CDR1 is SGHRS and CDR2 is YFSETQ. CDR3 nucleotide sequence: TGCGTCAGCAGCAGGGGACAGGGAGGCTACAATGAGCAGTTCTTC. Translating gives CVSSRGQGGYNEQFF.

The sample holds many counts of this clonotype. The chain carries TRBV20-1 and TRBJ2-7, with D perhaps TRBD1 (5 bases). Trimming removed 4 bases from V and 3 bases from J, with 16 bases in between. Germline lookup yields CDR1 DFQATT and CDR2 SNEGSKA (reference sequence). CDR3 size: 14 residues. Here the CDR3 reads CSATSGLYGYEQYF. The CDR3 nucleotides are TGCAGTGCTACCTCAGGGTTGTACGGCTACGAGCAGTACTTC.

The rearrangement joins TRBV28 to TRBJ2-7, with 7 bases fitting TRBD1. The J segment lost 3 bases and the V segment lost 3 bases, leaving 5 bases of the junction unmatched. This CDR3 is built from 14 residues. Germline assignment: CDR1 MDHEN and CDR2 SYDVKM. CDR3: CASSLWDSYYEQYF. The CDR3 DNA is TGTGCCAGCAGTTTGTGGGACAGTTACTACGAGCAGTACTTC. Full variable domain (rest looked up from reference TRBV28 and TRBJ2-7): DVKVTQSSRYLVKRTGEKVFLECVQDMDHENMFWYRQDPGLGLRLIYFSYDVKMKEKGDIPEGYSVSREKKERFSLILESASTNQTSMYLCASSLWDSYYEQYFGPGTRLTVT.

In its sample, this clonotype was seen many times. The chain uses TRBV6-6 and TRBJ1-2, with a tentative D call TRBD1 (5 bases). The CDR3 is 15 amino acids. Germline-derived CDR1 and CDR2 are MNHNY and SVGAGI (reference sequence). Trimming pared 9 bases from V and 4 bases from J, leaving 21 bases between. CDR3 DNA: TGTGCCAGTTACGGGACGGAGGTTCGGGGCTATGGCTACACCTTC. Amino acids: CASYGTEVRGYGYTF.

This clonotype was recorded many times. V usage is TRBV18 and J usage is TRBJ1-2, with 7 bases lining up with TRBD1. Germline V CDR1 and CDR2: KGHSH, LQKENI. The ends lost 3 bases at V and 1 base at J; junction bases unmatched: 5. CDR3 size: 15 residues. The CDR3: CASSPDRQGNYGYTF. CDR3 coding DNA: TGTGCCAGCTCACCCGACCGACAGGGTAACTATGGCTACACCTTC.

This clonotype appeared many times. This sequence joins TRBV12-5 and TRBJ2-2; D unclear. The V gene's germline CDR1 is LGHNT and CDR2 FRNRAP. The CDR3 length is 13 residues. Trimming took 0 bases from V and 4 from J, leaving 3 bases between them. This CDR3 is CASGLVRTGELFF. The CDR3 bases are TGTGCTAGTGGTTTGGTGCGCACCGGGGAGCTGTTTTTT.

This clonotype was detected only once. A much more abundant neighbour one base away suggests this may be a read error. J is TRBJ1-2 and V is TRBV12-5, with D maybe TRBD1 (5 bases). V was clipped by 5 bases and J by 0 bases, with 10 bases between them. Germline CDR1 is LGHNT and CDR2 is FRNRAP. The CDR3 totals 14 residues. The CDR3 sequence is CASGPTATNYGYTF. The CDR3 DNA follows: TGTGCTAGTGGTCCGACAGCGACTAACTATGGCTACACCTTC.

This clonotype appeared many times. The gene calls are TRBV11-2 and TRBJ2-1; D is undetermined. This CDR3 is built from 11 residues. The germline gives CDR1 SGHAT, CDR2 FQNNGV. V gave up 1 base and J gave up 11 bases, with 6 bases separating them. CDR3 protein: CASSLGPKQFF. DNA for the CDR3: TGTGCCAGCAGCTTAGGGCCTAAGCAGTTCTTC.

Comment on this clonotype: A read error may explain this, as a much larger clone is one base away. V and J are TRBV5-1 and TRBJ2-5; TRBD2 matches at 14 bases. The CDR3 runs to 16 residues. Per germline, CDR1 SGHRS and CDR2 YFSETQ. The chain's CDR3 is CASSLGGLAGEEAQYF. In nucleotides, the CDR3 is TGCGCCAGCAGCTTGGGGGGACTAGCGGGAGAAGAGGCCCAGTACTTC.

The V gene is TRBV7-9, the J gene TRBJ2-2; TRBD1 agrees at 11 bases. V trimming: 6 bases; J trimming: 4 bases; junction bases outside the gene matches: 7. Germline V CDR1 and CDR2: SEHNR, FQNEAQ (reference sequence). The CDR3 has 16 residues. CDR3 region: CASSSSGTGGTGELFF. The DNA for the CDR3 is TGTGCCAGCAGTTCCTCCGGGACAGGGGGCACCGGGGAGCTGTTTTTT.

This clonotype turned up a few times. This chain uses TRBV19 with TRBJ1-5, with 7 bases matching TRBD1. J was trimmed by 6 bases and V by 1 base; bases with no gene match: 3. Germline CDR1 is LNHDA and CDR2 is SQIVND (reference sequence). The CDR3 totals 14 residues. This chain's CDR3 is CASSIAPGGQPQHF. DNA for the CDR3: TGTGCCAGTAGTATAGCCCCAGGGGGTCAGCCCCAGCATTTT.

Notes on this clonotype: Just one base apart from a much larger clone, this may be a read error. The V gene is TRBV11-2, the J gene TRBJ2-5; the match to TRBD2 covers 9 bases. This CDR3 has 15 amino acids. The germline gives CDR1 SGHAT, CDR2 FQNNGV. This CDR3 reads CASSASGGTGETQHF. Here the CDR3 DNA reads TGTGCCAGCAGCGCGAGCGGGGGGACGGGGGAGACCCAGCACTTC. The full variable domain, its missing parts supplied by reference TRBV11-2 and TRBJ2-5, is EAGVAQSPRYKIIEKRQSVAFWCNPISGHATLYWYQQILGQGPKLLIQFQNNGVVDDSQLPKDRFSAERLKGVDSTLKIQPAKLEDSAVYLCASSASGGTGETQHFGPGTRLLVL.

This clonotype was observed at least ten times. The chain recombines TRBV5-8 with TRBJ2-5; TRBD2 matches at 11 bases. Germline CDR1 is SGHTS and CDR2 is YDEGEE. J gave up 7 bases and V 0 bases, and 2 bases lay outside the gene matches. The CDR3 sequence is 14 residues long. The CDR3 DNA reads as TGTGCCAGCAGCTTGGCGGGGACTAGCGGGACCCAGTACTTC. As protein: CASSLAGTSGTQYF.

The sample holds many counts of this clonotype. V usage is TRBV19 and J usage is TRBJ1-5, with 9 bases matching TRBD1. The V segment lost 6 bases and the J segment 5 bases; nucleotides outside the gene matches: 2. CDR3 length: 13 amino acids. From germline, CDR1 is LNHDA and CDR2 SQIVND (reference sequence). The DNA for the CDR3 is TGTGCCAGTAGGGGGGACAGGGATCAGCCCCAGCATTTT. Protein product: CASRGDRDQPQHF.

This clonotype was recorded at least ten times. The chain links TRBV20-1 to TRBJ1-5, with 10 bases that match TRBD1. V shed 1 base, J shed 5 bases, and the junction held 8 bases outside the gene matches. The germline CDR1 and CDR2 sequences are DFQATT and SNEGSKA (reference sequence). The CDR3 is 16 amino acids. The CDR3 region has the DNA TGCAGTGCTAGAGCTCCTCCGGGACAGGGGTATCAGCCCCAGCATTTT. As protein: CSARAPPGQGYQPQHF.

A remark on this clonotype: This may arise from a read error, as a much more abundant clone is one base away. The genes are TRBV20-1 and TRBJ2-3; D remains unclear. In germline, CDR1 is DFQATT, CDR2 SNEGSKA (reference sequence). V gave up 4 bases and J gave up 4 bases, with 12 bases separating them. The length of the CDR3 is 13 residues. CDR3 protein: CSAKLHRADTQYF. DNA of the CDR3: TGCAGTGCTAAACTCCACCGCGCAGATACGCAGTATTTT.

There are many counts of this clonotype. The rearrangement links TRBV7-9 to TRBJ2-7; maybe TRBD1 (7 bases). From germline, CDR1 is SEHNR and CDR2 FQNEAQ (reference sequence). The CDR3 loop spans 16 amino acids. Trimming removed 4 bases from V and 0 bases from J, with 16 bases in between. The chain's CDR3 is CASSSTGPGLSYEQYF. The CDR3 DNA reads TGTGCCAGCAGCTCGACAGGGCCGGGACTCTCCTACGAGCAGTACTTC.

This clonotype was observed at least ten times. The chain employs TRBV5-1 and TRBJ2-1, with a tentative D call TRBD2 (7 bases). Trimming cost V 0 bases and J 0 bases, with 13 bases left between them. Germline V lookup: CDR1 SGHRS, CDR2 YFSETQ. The length of the CDR3 is 17 residues. CDR3 nucleotides: TGCGCCAGCAGCTTGGAGGGGGGGGGGAGCTCCTACAATGAGCAGTTCTTC. It translates to CASSLEGGGSSYNEQFF.

This clonotype was observed many times. The gene calls are TRBV6-5 and TRBJ2-5; a possible D gene is TRBD2 (6 bases). Germline V gives CDR1 MNHEY, CDR2 SVGAGI. The length of the CDR3 is 15 residues. V lost 5 bases and J lost 1, with 14 bases in between. Written as DNA, the CDR3 is TGTGCCAGCAGTACACCTAGCGCGCGCCAAGAGACCCAGTACTTC. It yields the protein CASSTPSARQETQYF.